This T cell receptor (beta chain) was sequenced during a study of cytomegalovirus exposure and HLA in healthy donors. A remark on this clone: Its antigen remains unknown.

CDR1 SGHRS and CDR2 YFSETQ come from the germline V gene. The CDR3 is 12 residues long. The germline V and J ends were trimmed by 0 bases and 7 bases, with 8 bases remaining between them. Donors likely had unrecorded immune exposures despite being nominally healthy when sampled. Study-level points and caveats: Most TCR sequences were rare, but some public TCRs occurred in many donors. Owing to their indistinguishability, certain V segments, notably TRBV6-2 and TRBV6-3, were excluded. Listed as cytomegalovirus-associated were 164 TCR beta chains.

A multiplex PCR was run with 60 Vbeta primers and 13 Jbeta primers. Only in-frame clones appear in the TCRdb table, and some are missing; sequencing was by immunoSEQ multiplex PCR. The sample consists of approximately 200,000 clones, 65% to 80% of them appearing once. What was sequenced was PBMCs. The sequence was collected from a man between 25 and 39 years old in good health and CMV-seropositive. This chain links TRBV5-1 with TRBJ2-7; D is perhaps TRBD2 (5 bases). The CDR3, as DNA: TGCGCCAGCAGCTTGGTTGGCGGGGAGCAGTACTTC. This codes for CASSLVGGEQYF.